The clone carrying this TCR beta chain was observed a single time. The CDR3 has 16 residues. The germline CDR1 and CDR2 sequences are SGHNT and YYREEE (reference sequence). V lost 4 bases to trimming and J lost 9 bases; unmatched junction nucleotides: 7. The sample belongs to a study of blood T cell repertoires in COVID-19. Study context: Acute and convalescent COVID-19 samples came from the United States, Italy and Spain. T cells, B-cell-depleted T cells, or PBMCs supplied cDNA or gDNA.

Original analysis: The assay estimated nucleated cells by amplifying reference gene primers. TCRdb's table, derived via immunoSEQ multiplex PCR, lists solely in-frame clones and lacks some. That table supplies the V and J calls and clone size; D and trimming were determined from the DNA. This sample has some 14,000 clones, with around 70% found just once. The chain is built from TRBV5-4 and TRBJ2-1, with 16 bases lining up with TRBD2. This TCR came from a boy younger than 10 with active or convalescent COVID-19. Sequencing was carried out using peripheral blood. As DNA, the CDR3 is TGTGCCAGCAGCCCATCCGGGACTAGCGGGGGGGGTGAGCAGTTCTTC. Encoded protein: CASSPSGTSGGGEQFF.